Below, 30 T cell receptor beta chains from the same sample are listed, as sequenced in a study of T cell responses to AZD1222 COVID-19 vaccine. TCRdb's table, derived via immunoSEQ multiplex PCR, lists solely in-frame clones and lacks some. The sample yields roughly 130,000 clones, around 94% seen once. The sequences come from peripheral blood, collected on day 0 of AZD1222 vaccination. The source is an adult in good health.

The chain couples TRBV7-9 to TRBJ2-5; D might be TRBD2 (6 bases). V was pared by 4 bases and J by 5 bases, with 14 bases between. CDR1 SEHNR and CDR2 FQNEAQ come from the germline V gene (reference sequence). The CDR3 is made up of 14 amino acids. As DNA, the CDR3 is TGTGCCAGCAGCTCCCAAGGACTAAGGGAGACCCAGTACTTC. It codes for CASSSQGLRETQYF.

The gene calls are TRBV19 and TRBJ2-7; 13 bases match TRBD2. From germline, CDR1 is LNHDA and CDR2 SQIVND (reference sequence). The CDR3 covers 17 residues. V gave up 3 bases and J gave up 4 bases; unmatched junction bases: 9. In nucleotides, the CDR3 is TGTGCCAGTAGTATCCAACTCGGGACTAGCGGGAAGTACGAGCAGTACTTC. It is translated as CASSIQLGTSGKYEQYF. The whole variable domain, remainder taken from reference TRBV19 and TRBJ2-7, is DGGITQSPKYLFRKEGQNVTLSCEQNLNHDAMYWYRQDPGQGLRLIYYSQIVNDFQKGDIAEGYSVSREKKESFPLTVTSAQKNPTAFYLCASSIQLGTSGKYEQYFGPGTRLTVT.

The chain has TRBV5-1 and TRBJ1-3, with a tentative D call TRBD1 (5 bases). The CDR3 sequence is 14 residues long. Deletions cut 4 bases from V and 0 bases from J, with 8 bases between. The germline CDR1 and CDR2 sequences are SGHRS and YFSETQ. The CDR3 reads CASSPGYSGNTIYF. CDR3 bases: TGCGCCAGCAGCCCAGGGTACTCTGGAAACACCATATATTTT.

J is TRBJ2-7 and V is TRBV2; D not resolved. Trimming left V 7 bases short and J 5 bases short, with 15 bases between. CDR1 SNHLY and CDR2 FYNNEI come from the germline V gene. This CDR3 region has 13 residues. In DNA form, the CDR3 reads TGTGCCAGCAACATCGACGTACTCCACGAGCAGTACTTC. This gives the protein CASNIDVLHEQYF. Using reference TRBV2 and TRBJ2-7 for the parts outside the CDR3, the full variable domain is EPEVTQTPSHQVTQMGQEVILRCVPISNHLYFYWYRQILGQKVEFLVSFYNNEISEKSEIFDDQFSVERPDGSNFTLKIRSTKLEDSAMYFCASNIDVLHEQYFGPGTRLTVT.

The gene calls are TRBV19 and TRBJ2-1; TRBD2 matches at 10 bases. With 2 bases clipped from V and 7 bases from J, the junction kept 11 bases outside the gene matches. Germline V CDR1 and CDR2: LNHDA, SQIVND (reference sequence). CDR3 length: 17 residues. CDR3 sequence: CASSIMRGAGGPNEQFF. The CDR3 coding sequence is TGTGCCAGTAGTATAATGCGCGGAGCGGGAGGGCCAAATGAGCAGTTCTTC.

V is TRBV4-1 and J is TRBJ2-3, with TRBD1 matching 7 bases. CDR1 is MGHRA and CDR2 is YSYEKL in the germline V gene. The CDR3 has 12 amino acids. Losses at the gene ends were 5 bases for V and 5 bases for J; bases not matched to a gene: 1. CDR3 sequence (DNA): TGCGCCAGCAGCGACAGGGAAGATACGCAGTATTTT. Amino acid sequence: CASSDREDTQYF.

Concerning this clone: One end of the junction does not line up with germline, which may come from a read error. The chain joins TRBV3-1 (or the pseudogene TRBV3-2) to TRBJ2-7; TRBD2 matches 13 bases. Germline CDR1 is LGHDT and CDR2 is YNNKEL (reference sequence). The CDR3 runs to 13 residues. CDR3 DNA: TGTGCCAGCAGCCGGACTAGCGGGAGCCTTGCGAACTTC. Translation: CASSRTSGSLANF.

V and J are TRBV30 and TRBJ2-3, with D possibly matching TRBD2 (5 bases). Trimming removed 0 bases at V and 6 bases at J, with 16 bases between. This CDR3 is built from 15 residues. The germline CDR1 and CDR2 sequences are GTSNPN and SVGIG (reference sequence). CDR3 sequence reads: CAWSVSLGRRDTQYF. The CDR3 DNA sequence: TGTGCCTGGAGTGTATCACTAGGGAGACGCGATACGCAGTATTTT.

The chain combines TRBV25-1 with TRBJ2-1, with TRBD2 matching 13 bases. With 3 bases clipped from V and 2 bases from J, the junction kept 4 bases outside the gene matches. This CDR3 spans 17 amino acids. Germline CDR1 is MGHDK and CDR2 is SYGVNS. The CDR3 DNA is TGTGCCAGCAGTGACACTAGCGGGAGGGCTACCTACAATGAGCAGTTCTTC. Residues: CASSDTSGRATYNEQFF.

This clone occurred once. This chain joins TRBV27 and TRBJ1-5; D is unclear. Trimming stripped 3 bases from V and 0 bases from J, with 6 bases between. The CDR3 extends over 14 amino acids. CDR1 is MNHEY and CDR2 is SMNVEV in the germline V gene (reference sequence). DNA of the CDR3: TGTGCCAGCAGTTTTGTATATAGCAATCAGCCCCAGCATTTT. Amino acids: CASSFVYSNQPQHF.

This chain links TRBV6-6 with TRBJ1-2; D uncertain. This CDR3 region has 14 residues. Germline V gene lookup returns CDR1 MNHNY and CDR2 SVGAGI (reference sequence). With 6 bases removed from V and 2 bases from J, the gap between germline ends came to 13 bases. The DNA of the CDR3 is TGTGCCAGCAGCGATCGGACGGTAAACTATGGCTACACCTTC. It is translated as CASSDRTVNYGYTF.

This clone has a single count. This chain uses TRBV2 with TRBJ2-5; D might be TRBD1 or TRBD2, each matching 6 bases. Trimming stripped 4 bases from V and 2 bases from J, with 11 bases between. CDR3 length equals 14 residues. Germline values: CDR1 SNHLY, CDR2 FYNNEI. The CDR3 DNA reads as TGTGCCAGCAGTGCCGGGGGCCGTCAAGAGACCCAGTACTTC. The encoded protein is CASSAGGRQETQYF.

The chain combines TRBV11-2 with TRBJ2-5; TRBD1 or TRBD2 may be the D gene (6 bases each). This CDR3 has 15 residues. Trimming took 3 bases from V and 5 from J, leaving 16 bases between them. Germline-derived CDR1 and CDR2 are SGHAT and FQNNGV. The CDR3 DNA reads TGTGCCAGCAGCTTTGGGGGCGGGGCACTGGAGACCCAGTACTTC. This sequence encodes CASSFGGGALETQYF.

The rearrangement joins TRBV6-1 to TRBJ1-3; D not certain. Trimming shortened V by 2 bases and J by 0 bases, and 8 bases separated the two germline ends. CDR3 size: 15 residues. Germline CDR1 and CDR2: MNHNS and SASEGT. CDR3 nucleotide sequence: TGTGCCAGCAGTGAATTCTGGAGCTCTGGAAACACCATATATTTT. Protein sequence: CASSEFWSSGNTIYF.

The chain combines TRBV7-3 with TRBJ2-5, with D unclear. Trimming cost V 5 bases and J 4 bases, with 11 bases left between them. The CDR3 sequence is 13 residues long. Germline V gene data show CDR1 as SGHTA and CDR2 as FQGTGA. CDR3 nucleotide sequence: TGTGCCAGCAGCCCCGACCGAGGAGAGACCCAGTACTTC. This encodes CASSPDRGETQYF.

This chain joins TRBV4-1 and TRBJ2-5; either TRBD1 or TRBD2 may supply D (5 bases each). The CDR3 is 15 amino acids. The germline V gene has CDR1 MGHRA and CDR2 YSYEKL. The V and J ends lost 1 base and 2 bases respectively, with 11 bases between them. The CDR3 here is CASSQGWGPQETQYF. DNA for the CDR3: TGCGCCAGCAGCCAAGGTTGGGGACCACAAGAGACCCAGTACTTC.

The chain has TRBV18 and TRBJ1-2; 12 bases align to TRBD1. This CDR3 contains 17 residues. V dropped 3 bases and J dropped 6; count of bases not matched to a gene: 11. Looked up from germline, CDR1 is KGHSH and CDR2 is LQKENI. CDR3 protein: CASSPGGQGAGMDGYTF. Written as DNA, the CDR3 is TGTGCCAGCTCACCTGGGGGACAGGGGGCAGGAATGGATGGCTACACCTTC. Variable domain in full (rest from reference TRBV18 and TRBJ1-2): NAGVMQNPRHLVRRRGQEARLRCSPMKGHSHVYWYRQLPEEGLKFMVYLQKENIIDESGMPKERFSAEFPKEGPSILRIQQVVRGDSAAYFCASSPGGQGAGMDGYTFGSGTRLTVV.

The chain is built from TRBV2 and TRBJ1-6; D remains ambiguous. Trimming stripped 5 bases from V and 3 bases from J, with 8 bases between. CDR1 is SNHLY and CDR2 is FYNNEI in the germline V gene. The CDR3 covers 14 residues. CDR3 in amino acids: CASSPQNYNSPLHF. The CDR3 coding sequence is TGTGCCAGCAGTCCCCAGAACTATAATTCACCCCTCCACTTT.

Here the CDR3 reads CAWRAGMNTEAFF. The DNA of the CDR3 is TGTGCCTGGAGAGCCGGGATGAACACTGAAGCTTTCTTT. The gene calls are TRBV30 and TRBJ1-1, with D unclear. Trimming took 3 bases from V and 0 from J, leaving 8 bases between them. The germline gives CDR1 GTSNPN, CDR2 SVGIG (reference sequence). The CDR3 runs to 13 residues.

The chain combines TRBV19 with TRBJ2-1; D is uncertain. Germline-derived CDR1 and CDR2 are LNHDA and SQIVND (reference sequence). There are 12 residues in the CDR3. Trimming cost V 7 bases and J 3 bases, with 7 bases left between them. CDR3 nucleotide sequence: TGTGCCAGTATGTCCTACTACAATGAGCAGTTCTTC. This sequence encodes CASMSYYNEQFF.

The CDR3 is CAIRGAYEQYF. Here the CDR3 DNA reads TGTGCCATCAGAGGAGCCTACGAGCAGTACTTC. J is TRBJ2-7 and V is TRBV10-3; D unresolved. V was shortened by 6 bases and J by 2 bases, with 5 bases between the two germline ends. The CDR3 is 11 amino acids. Germline CDR1 is ENHRY and CDR2 is SYGVKD.

This chain connects TRBV6-2 or TRBV6-3 to TRBJ2-7; D ambiguous. V was pared by 4 bases and J by 3 bases, with 16 bases between. The CDR3 runs to 15 residues. The germline V gene encodes CDR1 MNHEY and CDR2 SVGEGT. DNA of the CDR3: TGTGCCAGCAGTTGGGCCAACACGAGACTCTACGAGCAGTACTTC. It is translated as CASSWANTRLYEQYF.

The rearrangement joins TRBV3-1 (or the pseudogene TRBV3-2) to TRBJ1-3; D possibly corresponds to TRBD1 (5 bases). Trimming stripped 4 bases from V and 2 bases from J, with 12 bases between. The CDR3 consists of 15 residues. Germline CDR1 reads LGHDT; CDR2 reads YNNKEL (reference sequence). In DNA, the CDR3 is TGTGCCAGCAGCCGGGGGTCAGGGACTGGAAACACCATATATTTT. Protein product: CASSRGSGTGNTIYF.

This chain joins TRBV7-2 and TRBJ2-3, with D hard to call. CDR1 is SGHTA, CDR2 FQGNSA, per germline. The CDR3 has 11 residues. The V end lost 5 bases, the J end lost 5 bases, and 5 bases lay between the germline ends. This chain's CDR3 is CASSPLDTQYF. CDR3 nucleotide sequence: TGTGCCAGCAGCCCCCTAGATACGCAGTATTTT.

The CDR3 loop reads CASSIEGLKSEQYF. Here the CDR3 DNA reads TGTGCCAGCAGCATTGAGGGGCTTAAGAGCGAGCAGTACTTC. The chain employs TRBV5-6 and TRBJ2-7; TRBD1 or TRBD2 may be the D gene (5 bases each). The CDR3 has 14 residues. Trimming removed 4 bases from V and 6 bases from J, with 17 bases in between. The germline CDR1 and CDR2 sequences are SGHDT and YYEEEE.

V is TRBV2 and J is TRBJ2-7, with D hard to call. The CDR3 runs to 14 residues. Trimming shortened V by 0 bases and J by 0 bases, and 6 bases separated the two germline ends. Germline V lookup: CDR1 SNHLY, CDR2 FYNNEI. CDR3: CASSEAATSYEQYF. The CDR3 nucleotides read TGTGCCAGCAGTGAAGCGGCTACCTCCTACGAGCAGTACTTC.

The chain uses TRBV4-3 and TRBJ1-4; D is perhaps TRBD1 (6 bases). This CDR3 comprises 16 residues. CDR1 and CDR2 from the germline V gene are LGHNA and YSLEER. The V and J ends lost 3 bases and 8 bases respectively, with 19 bases between them. The CDR3 sequence is CASSQNPQGIGEKLFF. The CDR3, as DNA: TGCGCCAGCAGCCAGAACCCCCAGGGGATAGGGGAAAAACTGTTTTTT.

The chain employs TRBV4-2 and TRBJ1-1; D gene ambiguous. CDR1 LGHNA and CDR2 YNFKEQ come from the germline V gene. V lost 1 base and J 0 bases, leaving 9 bases between the germline ends. This CDR3 is built from 15 residues. The CDR3 nucleotides are TGTGCCAGCAGCCAAGTTGGGGATGTGAACACTGAAGCTTTCTTT. Translation gives CASSQVGDVNTEAFF.

V gene TRBV7-6 combines with J gene TRBJ1-5, with a tentative D call TRBD1 (5 bases). The V end was cut by 1 base, the J end by 0 bases, with 13 bases between. Germline V gene data show CDR1 as SGHVS and CDR2 as FNYEAQ. The CDR3 totals 17 residues. The CDR3 here is CASSLGSGLYSNQPQHF. The CDR3 DNA reads as TGTGCCAGCAGCTTAGGATCGGGGCTGTATAGCAATCAGCCCCAGCATTTT. Together with reference TRBV7-6 and TRBJ1-5, the CDR3 gives the full variable domain: GAGVSQSPRYKVTKRGQDVALRCDPISGHVSLYWYRQALGQGPEFLTYFNYEAQQDKSGLPNDRFSAERPEGSISTLTIQRTEQRDSAMYRCASSLGSGLYSNQPQHFGDGTRLSIL.

This clone is a singleton in its sample. The V and J genes are TRBV11-1 and TRBJ1-4; D is undetermined. V lost 4 bases, J lost 4 bases, and 7 bases lay in between. The CDR3 loop spans 13 amino acids. From germline, CDR1 is SGHAT and CDR2 FQDESV (reference sequence). This chain's CDR3 is CASSSRNNEKLFF. The CDR3, as DNA: TGTGCCAGCAGCTCCCGGAATAATGAAAAACTGTTTTTT.